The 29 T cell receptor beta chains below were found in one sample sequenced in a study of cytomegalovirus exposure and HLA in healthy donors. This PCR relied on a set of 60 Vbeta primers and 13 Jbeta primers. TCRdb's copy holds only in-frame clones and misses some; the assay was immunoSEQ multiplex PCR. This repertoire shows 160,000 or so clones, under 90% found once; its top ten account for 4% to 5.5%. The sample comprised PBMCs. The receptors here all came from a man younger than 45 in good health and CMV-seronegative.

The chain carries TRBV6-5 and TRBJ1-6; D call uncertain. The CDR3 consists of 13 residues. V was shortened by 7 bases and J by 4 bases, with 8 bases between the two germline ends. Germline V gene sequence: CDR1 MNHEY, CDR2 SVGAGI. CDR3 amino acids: CASTRTYNSPLHF. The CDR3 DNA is TGTGCCAGCACGAGGACTTATAATTCACCCCTCCACTTT.

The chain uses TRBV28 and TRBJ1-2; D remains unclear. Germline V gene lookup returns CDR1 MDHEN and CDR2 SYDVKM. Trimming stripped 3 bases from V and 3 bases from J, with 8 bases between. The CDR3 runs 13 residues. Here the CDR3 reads CASSFFSHYGYTF. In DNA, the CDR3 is TGTGCCAGCAGTTTCTTCAGTCACTATGGCTACACCTTC.

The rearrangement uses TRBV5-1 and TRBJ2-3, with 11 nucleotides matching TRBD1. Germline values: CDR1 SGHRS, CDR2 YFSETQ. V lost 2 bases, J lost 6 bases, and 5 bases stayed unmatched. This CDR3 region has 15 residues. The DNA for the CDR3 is TGCGCCAGCAGCTTCGGGGACAGGGGGGTGGATACGCAGTATTTT. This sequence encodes CASSFGDRGVDTQYF.

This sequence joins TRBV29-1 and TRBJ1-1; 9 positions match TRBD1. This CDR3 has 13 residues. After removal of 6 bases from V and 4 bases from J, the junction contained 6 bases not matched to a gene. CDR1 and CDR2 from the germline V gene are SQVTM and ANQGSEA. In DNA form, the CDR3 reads TGCAGCGTATCACAGGGGGCGGGCACTGAAGCTTTCTTT. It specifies CSVSQGAGTEAFF.

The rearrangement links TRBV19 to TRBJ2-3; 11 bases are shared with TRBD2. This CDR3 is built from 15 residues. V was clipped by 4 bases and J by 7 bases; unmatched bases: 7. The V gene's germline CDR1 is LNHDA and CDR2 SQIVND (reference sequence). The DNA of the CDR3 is TGTGCCAGTAGTACTGGAGGGACTAGCGGTTATACGCAGTATTTT. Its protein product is CASSTGGTSGYTQYF.

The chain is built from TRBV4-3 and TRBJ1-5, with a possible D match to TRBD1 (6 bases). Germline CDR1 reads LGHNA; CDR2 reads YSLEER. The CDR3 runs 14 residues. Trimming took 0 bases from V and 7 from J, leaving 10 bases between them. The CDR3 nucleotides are TGCGCCAGCAGCCAAGATAGGGGGTGGCAGCCCCAGCATTTT. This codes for CASSQDRGWQPQHF.

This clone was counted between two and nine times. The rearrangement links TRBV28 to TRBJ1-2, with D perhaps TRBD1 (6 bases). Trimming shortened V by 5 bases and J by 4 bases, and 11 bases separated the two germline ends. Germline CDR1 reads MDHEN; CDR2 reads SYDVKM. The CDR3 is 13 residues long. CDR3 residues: CASSEQGAYGYTF. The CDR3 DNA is TGTGCCAGCAGTGAACAGGGAGCCTATGGCTACACCTTC.

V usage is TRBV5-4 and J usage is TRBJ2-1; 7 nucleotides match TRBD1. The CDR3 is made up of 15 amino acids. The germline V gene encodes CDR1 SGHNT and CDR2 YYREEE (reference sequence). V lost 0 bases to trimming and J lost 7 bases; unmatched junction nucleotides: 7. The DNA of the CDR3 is TGTGCCAGCAGCTTGGAGGGGGCGCGTTATAATGAGCAGTTCTTC. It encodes CASSLEGARYNEQFF.

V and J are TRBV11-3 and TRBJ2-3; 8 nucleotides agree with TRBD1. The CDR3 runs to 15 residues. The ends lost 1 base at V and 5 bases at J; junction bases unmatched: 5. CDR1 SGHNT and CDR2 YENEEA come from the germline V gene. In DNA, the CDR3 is TGTGCCAGCAGCTTAGGCGGACAGGGAATAGATACGCAGTATTTT. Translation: CASSLGGQGIDTQYF.

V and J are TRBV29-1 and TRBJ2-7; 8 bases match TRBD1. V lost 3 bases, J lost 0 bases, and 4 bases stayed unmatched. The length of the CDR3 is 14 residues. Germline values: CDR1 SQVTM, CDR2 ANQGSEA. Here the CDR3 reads CSVDLGQGSYEQYF. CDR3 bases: TGCAGCGTTGATTTAGGACAGGGCTCCTACGAGCAGTACTTC.

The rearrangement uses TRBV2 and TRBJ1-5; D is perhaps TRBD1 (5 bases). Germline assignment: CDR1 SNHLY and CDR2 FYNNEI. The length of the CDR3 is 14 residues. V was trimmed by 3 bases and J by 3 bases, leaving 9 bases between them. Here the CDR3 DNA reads TGTGCCAGCAGTGAGGGGGGAATCAATCAGCCCCAGCATTTT. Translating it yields CASSEGGINQPQHF.

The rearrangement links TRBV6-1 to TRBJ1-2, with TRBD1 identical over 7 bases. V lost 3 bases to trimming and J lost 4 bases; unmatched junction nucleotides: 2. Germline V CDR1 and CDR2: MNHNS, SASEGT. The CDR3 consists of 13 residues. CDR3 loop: CASSEDRPYGYTF. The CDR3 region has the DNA TGTGCCAGCAGTGAGGACAGGCCCTATGGCTACACCTTC.

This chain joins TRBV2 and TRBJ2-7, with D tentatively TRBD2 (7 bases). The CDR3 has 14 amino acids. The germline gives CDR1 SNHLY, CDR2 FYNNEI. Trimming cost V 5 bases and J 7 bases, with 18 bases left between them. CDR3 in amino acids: CASSRWGGLEEQYF. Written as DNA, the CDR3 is TGTGCCAGCAGTCGATGGGGGGGGCTGGAAGAGCAGTACTTC.

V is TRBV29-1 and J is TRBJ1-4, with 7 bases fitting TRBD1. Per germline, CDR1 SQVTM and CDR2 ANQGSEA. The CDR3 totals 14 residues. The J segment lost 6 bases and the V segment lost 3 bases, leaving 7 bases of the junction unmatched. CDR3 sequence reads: CSVELSDRDEKLFF. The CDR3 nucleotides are TGCAGCGTTGAGCTTAGCGACAGGGATGAAAAACTGTTTTTT.

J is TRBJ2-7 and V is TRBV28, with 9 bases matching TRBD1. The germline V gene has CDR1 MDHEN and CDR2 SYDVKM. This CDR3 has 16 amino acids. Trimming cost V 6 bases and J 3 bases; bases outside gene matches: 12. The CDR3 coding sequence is TGTGCCAGCAGCCTACTTTACCGGGACAGGGACTACGAGCAGTACTTC. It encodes CASSLLYRDRDYEQYF.

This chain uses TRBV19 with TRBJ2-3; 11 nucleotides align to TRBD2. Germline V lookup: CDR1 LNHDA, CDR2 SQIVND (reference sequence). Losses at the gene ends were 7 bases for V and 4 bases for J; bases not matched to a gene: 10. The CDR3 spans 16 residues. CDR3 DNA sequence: TGTGCCAGTACCCTAACTAGCGGGAGTCCCGCAGATACGCAGTATTTT. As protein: CASTLTSGSPADTQYF.

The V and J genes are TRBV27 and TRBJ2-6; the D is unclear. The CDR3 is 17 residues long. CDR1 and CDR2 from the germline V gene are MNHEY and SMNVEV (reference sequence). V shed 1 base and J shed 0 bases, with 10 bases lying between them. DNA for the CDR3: TGTGCCAGCAGTTTATACTACGGAAGCTCTGGGGCCAACGTCCTGACTTTC. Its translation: CASSLYYGSSGANVLTF.

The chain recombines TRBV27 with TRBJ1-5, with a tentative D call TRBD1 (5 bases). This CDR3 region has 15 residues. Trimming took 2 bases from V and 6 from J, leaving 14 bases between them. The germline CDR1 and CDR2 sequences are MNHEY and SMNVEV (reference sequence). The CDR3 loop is CASSLGAMKSQPQHF. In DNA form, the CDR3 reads TGTGCCAGCAGTTTAGGGGCCATGAAGAGTCAGCCCCAGCATTTT.

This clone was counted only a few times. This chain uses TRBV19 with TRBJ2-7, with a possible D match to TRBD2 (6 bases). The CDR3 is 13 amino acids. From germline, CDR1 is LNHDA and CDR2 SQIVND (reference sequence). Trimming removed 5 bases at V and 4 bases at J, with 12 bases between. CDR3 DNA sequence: TGTGCCAGTAGTCGCGGGGACGCGTACGAGCAGTACTTC. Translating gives CASSRGDAYEQYF.

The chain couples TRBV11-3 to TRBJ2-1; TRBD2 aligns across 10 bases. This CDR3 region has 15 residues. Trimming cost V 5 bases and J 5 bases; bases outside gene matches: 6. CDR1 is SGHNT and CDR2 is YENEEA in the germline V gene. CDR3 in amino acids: CASSQAGGPNNEQFF. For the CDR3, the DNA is TGTGCCAGCAGCCAAGCGGGAGGGCCGAACAATGAGCAGTTCTTC.

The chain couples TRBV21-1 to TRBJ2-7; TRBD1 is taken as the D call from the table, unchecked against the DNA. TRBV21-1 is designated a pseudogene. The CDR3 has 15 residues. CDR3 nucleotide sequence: TGTGCCAGCAGCTCCGGGACAATCTCCTCCTACGAGCAGTACTTC. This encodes CASSSGTISSYEQYF.

CDR3 sequence (DNA): TGTGCCAGCACCCTCCGGGTCGGTGAGGGGGCCGGGGAGCTGTTTTTT. It specifies CASTLRVGEGAGELFF. This sequence joins TRBV11-3 and TRBJ2-2, with D maybe TRBD1 (6 bases). Trimming took 7 bases from V and 6 from J, leaving 21 bases between them. Germline V gene sequence: CDR1 SGHNT, CDR2 YENEEA. The CDR3 runs 16 residues.

The CDR3: CASSQRAHGYTF. CDR3 DNA: TGTGCCAGTAGTCAGCGGGCACATGGCTACACCTTC. The rearrangement uses TRBV19 and TRBJ1-2; D call uncertain. The CDR3 is 12 residues long. Between the trimmed V and J ends, which lost 5 bases and 6 bases, there was a span of 10 bases. Looked up from germline, CDR1 is LNHDA and CDR2 is SQIVND (reference sequence). Complete variable domain (other parts from reference TRBV19 and TRBJ1-2): DGGITQSPKYLFRKEGQNVTLSCEQNLNHDAMYWYRQDPGQGLRLIYYSQIVNDFQKGDIAEGYSVSREKKESFPLTVTSAQKNPTAFYLCASSQRAHGYTFGSGTRLTVV.

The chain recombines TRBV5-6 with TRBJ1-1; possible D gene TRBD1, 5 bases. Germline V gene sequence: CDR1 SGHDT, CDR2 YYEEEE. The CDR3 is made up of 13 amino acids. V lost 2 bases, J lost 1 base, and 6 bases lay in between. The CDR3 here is CASSFGANTEAFF. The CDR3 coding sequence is TGTGCCAGCAGCTTTGGGGCGAACACTGAAGCTTTCTTT.

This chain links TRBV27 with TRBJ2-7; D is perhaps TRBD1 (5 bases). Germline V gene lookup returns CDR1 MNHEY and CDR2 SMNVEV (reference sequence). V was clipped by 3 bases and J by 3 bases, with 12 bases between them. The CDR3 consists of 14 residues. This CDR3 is CASSFDAGIYEQYF. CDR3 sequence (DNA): TGTGCCAGCAGTTTCGACGCAGGGATCTACGAGCAGTACTTC.

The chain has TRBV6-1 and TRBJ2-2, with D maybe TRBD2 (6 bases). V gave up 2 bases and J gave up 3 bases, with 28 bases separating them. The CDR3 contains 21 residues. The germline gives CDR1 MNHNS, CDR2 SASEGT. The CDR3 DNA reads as TGTGCCAGCAGTGAAACCTCTAACCGGGACTGCGACTGGCCCGACACCGGGGAGCTGTTTTTT. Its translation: CASSETSNRDCDWPDTGELFF.

This CDR3 is CASSLRLGAGEGYTQYF. The CDR3 DNA is TGTGCCAGCAGTCTCCGCCTCGGAGCGGGAGAGGGGTATACGCAGTATTTT. This chain connects TRBV28 to TRBJ2-3, with TRBD2 matching 8 bases. With V trimmed by 5 bases and J by 7 bases, 17 bases remained unmatched. Germline-derived CDR1 and CDR2 are MDHEN and SYDVKM. CDR3 length equals 17 residues.

CDR3 residues: CASSLLTGDEKLFF. DNA for the CDR3: TGTGCCAGCAGCCTGCTGACAGGGGATGAAAAACTGTTTTTT. The V and J genes are TRBV5-4 and TRBJ1-4; 8 bases fit TRBD1. The V gene end was trimmed by 4 bases and the J gene end by 6 bases; junction bases not matched to a gene: 5. Germline V gene sequence: CDR1 SGHNT, CDR2 YYREEE (reference sequence). The CDR3 loop spans 14 amino acids.

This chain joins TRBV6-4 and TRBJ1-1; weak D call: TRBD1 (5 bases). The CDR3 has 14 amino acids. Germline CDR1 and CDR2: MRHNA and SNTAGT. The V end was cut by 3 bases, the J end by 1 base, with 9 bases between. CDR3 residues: CASSEGPGNTEAFF. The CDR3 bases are TGTGCCAGCAGTGAGGGGCCAGGGAACACTGAAGCTTTCTTT.